Following are 16 T cell receptor beta chains from one sample sequenced in a study of beta chain features in type 1 diabetes. The investigators reverse transcribed all of the isolated RNA, so they sequenced expressed TCRB transcripts. Method: immunoSEQ multiplex PCR; TCRdb's copy keeps in-frame clones and lacks some. The sample has hundreds of thousands of clones; roughly 15% are singletons. Specimen: naive CD4+ T cells from blood. These receptors were collected from a woman in her late teens or twenties in good health.

The table lists this clone with a few counts. The rearrangement links TRBV14 to TRBJ2-4; 16 bases align to TRBD2. The CDR3 covers 16 residues. Trimming at V came to 3 bases and at J to 9 bases, leaving 5 bases not matched to a gene. From germline, CDR1 is SGHDN and CDR2 FVKESK. The CDR3 DNA is TGTGCCAGCAGCCACGGGACTAGCGGGAGGGTTGGCATTCAGTACTTC. It yields the protein CASSHGTSGRVGIQYF.

This clone appeared a few times. J is TRBJ2-6 and V is TRBV4-1, with 10 bases aligning to TRBD1. This CDR3 region has 18 residues. The germline V gene encodes CDR1 MGHRA and CDR2 YSYEKL. Unmatched junction bases numbered 11, after V lost 5 bases and J lost 4 bases. The DNA of the CDR3 is TGCGCCAGCAGCTCCCCGGGACAGGGGAGAAAAGGGGCCAACGTCCTGACTTTC. Translated, it gives CASSSPGQGRKGANVLTF.

This chain links TRBV6-4 with TRBJ2-3; 9 positions match TRBD2. The CDR3 loop spans 14 amino acids. V gave up 5 bases and J gave up 4 bases; unmatched junction bases: 4. Germline CDR1 is MRHNA and CDR2 is SNTAGT. CDR3 loop: CASSHSGRSDTQYF. CDR3 nucleotide sequence: TGTGCCAGCAGTCACAGCGGGAGGTCAGATACGCAGTATTTT.

This clone has just a few counts. The chain uses TRBV9 and TRBJ1-6, with TRBD1 identical over 12 bases. Trimming removed 4 bases from V and 8 bases from J; junction bases left unmatched: 10. The length of the CDR3 is 17 residues. CDR1 and CDR2 from the germline V gene are SGDLS and YYNGEE. The CDR3 is CASSTGTGGEEYSPLHF. The CDR3 DNA reads TGTGCCAGCAGCACCGGGACAGGGGGCGAGGAATATTCACCCCTCCACTTT.

This clone was counted only a few times. The CDR3 region has the DNA TGTGCCAGCAGCCTGCGACCGGGACAGACTTTCTTT. Translation gives CASSLRPGQTFF. J is TRBJ1-1 and V is TRBV7-2, with 7 bases aligning to TRBD1. CDR3 length: 12 residues. The V gene's germline CDR1 is SGHTA and CDR2 FQGNSA. V was clipped by 5 bases and J by 12 bases; unmatched bases: 9.

The chain recombines TRBV28 with TRBJ2-3; 7 bases fit TRBD2. This CDR3 has 15 residues. V lost 0 bases to trimming and J lost 6 bases; unmatched junction nucleotides: 6. Germline V gene data show CDR1 as MDHEN and CDR2 as SYDVKM. CDR3 DNA: TGTGCCAGCAGTTTATGGGCGGGAGCGATGGATACGCAGTATTTT. Protein sequence: CASSLWAGAMDTQYF.

This clone was counted between two and nine times. The chain employs TRBV2 and TRBJ1-1, with D tentatively TRBD1 (6 bases). The length of the CDR3 is 13 residues. CDR1 is SNHLY, CDR2 FYNNEI, per germline. V lost 5 bases, J lost 7 bases, and 14 bases lay in between. The CDR3 is CASSSLPDSEAFF. CDR3 coding DNA: TGTGCCAGCAGTTCACTTCCGGACAGTGAAGCTTTCTTT.

The J gene is TRBJ2-2, the V gene TRBV9; 7 nucleotides align to TRBD1. V lost 0 bases, J lost 3 bases, and 11 bases stayed unmatched. The germline gives CDR1 SGDLS, CDR2 YYNGEE. The CDR3 extends over 18 amino acids. The CDR3 spells CASSVEPPRQGDTGELFF. CDR3 DNA: TGTGCCAGCAGCGTAGAGCCCCCCCGGCAGGGGGACACCGGGGAGCTGTTTTTT.

This chain joins TRBV19 and TRBJ2-2; D might be TRBD2 (7 bases). Trimming removed 5 bases from V and 7 bases from J, with 23 bases in between. The CDR3 extends over 17 amino acids. The germline V gene encodes CDR1 LNHDA and CDR2 SQIVND (reference sequence). In nucleotides, the CDR3 is TGTGCCAGTAGTCGGGGGGCCGGGACCCGAGCTTACGGGGAGCTGTTTTTT. Translation: CASSRGAGTRAYGELFF.

The chain couples TRBV10-3 to TRBJ2-1, with TRBD2 matching over 10 bases. The ends lost 4 bases at V and 7 bases at J; junction bases unmatched: 4. Germline lookup yields CDR1 ENHRY and CDR2 SYGVKD. This CDR3 contains 14 residues. CDR3 protein: CAISGGLARNEQFF. CDR3 DNA: TGTGCCATCAGTGGGGGACTAGCGAGGAATGAGCAGTTCTTC.

This chain joins TRBV18 and TRBJ2-3; D is ambiguous. Deletions cut 1 base from V and 2 bases from J, with 13 bases between. This CDR3 comprises 16 residues. Germline values: CDR1 KGHSH, CDR2 LQKENI. The CDR3 here is CASSPLPGFSTDTQYF. Here the CDR3 DNA reads TGTGCCAGCTCACCACTCCCCGGCTTTTCCACAGATACGCAGTATTTT.

The V and J genes are TRBV19 and TRBJ2-2, with a possible D match to TRBD2 (5 bases). The V gene lost 9 bases and the J gene lost 4 bases, with 12 bases spanning the gap. The CDR3 is made up of 13 amino acids. Germline V gene data show CDR1 as LNHDA and CDR2 as SQIVND (reference sequence). CDR3 coding DNA: TGTGCCAGGAAGGACTCCCCCACCGGGGAGCTGTTTTTT. Encoded protein: CARKDSPTGELFF.

V and J are TRBV28 and TRBJ2-1; D not resolved. Trimming removed 6 bases from V and 2 bases from J, with 14 bases in between. Germline lookup yields CDR1 MDHEN and CDR2 SYDVKM. CDR3 length equals 15 residues. The CDR3 protein is CASSALGATYNEQFF. The DNA for the CDR3 is TGTGCCAGCAGCGCCCTTGGCGCTACCTACAATGAGCAGTTCTTC.

This clone has a handful of counts. The CDR3 loop is CASSAGGVSYEQYF. CDR3 in DNA: TGTGCCAGCAGTGCAGGGGGGGTCTCCTACGAGCAGTACTTC. This sequence joins TRBV28 and TRBJ2-7; D may be TRBD1 or TRBD2 (7 bases each). Germline CDR1 MDHEN, CDR2 SYDVKM. V was trimmed by 5 bases and J by 0 bases, leaving 11 bases between them. The CDR3 contains 14 residues. Combining the CDR3 with reference TRBV28 and TRBJ2-7 gives the whole variable domain DVKVTQSSRYLVKRTGEKVFLECVQDMDHENMFWYRQDPGLGLRLIYFSYDVKMKEKGDIPEGYSVSREKKERFSLILESASTNQTSMYLCASSAGGVSYEQYFGPGTRLTVT.

The CDR3 sequence is CASSIRTGAWNYGYTF. CDR3 in DNA: TGTGCCAGCAGCATCCGGACAGGGGCGTGGAACTATGGCTACACCTTC. V is TRBV5-4 and J is TRBJ1-2; TRBD1 matches at 9 bases. The CDR3 runs to 16 residues. Germline loops: CDR1 SGHNT, CDR2 YYREEE (reference sequence). J lost 2 bases, V lost 4 bases, and 9 bases had no gene match.

The chain uses TRBV7-3 and TRBJ2-5; 7 bases map to TRBD2. J lost 5 bases, V lost 6 bases, and 9 bases had no gene match. Germline CDR1 is SGHTA and CDR2 is FQGTGA. The CDR3 has 14 residues. The CDR3 here is CASSLGGRGETQYF. CDR3 coding DNA: TGTGCCAGCAGTTTAGGAGGGAGGGGTGAGACCCAGTACTTC.